This T cell receptor beta chain was documented in a study of shared clonotypes between healthy human individuals. Study-wide context: Ranging from 18 to 49 in age, donors were two women and three men. Each donor had three CD4 naive, three CD4 memory, two CD8 naive and one CD8 memory plate.

Free of recent acute infections or vaccinations, the donors were healthy HIV-negative adults. Partitioning of CD4+ cells yielded a CD45RA+ naive subset and a CD45RA-negative memory subset. Assay used: immunoSEQ multiplex PCR; TCRdb lists only in-frame clones, some missing. Of roughly 1,500,000 clones in the sample, around 98% were seen once. The CDR3 is 16 amino acids. Trimming left V 7 bases short and J 1 base short, with 22 bases between. Germline V gives CDR1 SQVTM, CDR2 ANQGSEA. This chain links TRBV29-1 with TRBJ1-1; D possibly corresponds to TRBD1 (6 bases). Material: naive CD4+ T cells sorted from blood. The subset was: CD45RA+ positively selected. The sequence derives from a man aged 25-45 years in good health. CDR3 coding DNA: TGCAGCGCTGCCGTGCCCACGACAGGCCGGAACACTGAAGCTTTCTTT. Protein sequence: CSAAVPTTGRNTEAFF.